The 11 T cell receptor beta chains reported below all come from one sample, sequenced in a study of cytomegalovirus exposure and HLA in healthy donors. The PCR employed 60 Vbeta primers together with 13 Jbeta primers. TCRdb's table, derived via immunoSEQ multiplex PCR, lists solely in-frame clones and lacks some. Among around 140,000 clones listed, roughly 8.8% were seen once. The sequenced sample consisted of PBMCs. All receptors derive from a woman aged 40 to 50 in good health and CMV-seropositive.

This chain links TRBV11-3 with TRBJ1-4; perhaps TRBD1 as D (6 bases). CDR1 is SGHNT and CDR2 is YENEEA in the germline V gene. V dropped 3 bases and J dropped 11 bases, with 13 bases sitting between them. The CDR3 consists of 13 residues. This chain's CDR3 is CASSFETDRKLFF. The CDR3 DNA reads as TGTGCCAGCAGCTTTGAGACAGACAGGAAACTGTTTTTT.

The V and J genes are TRBV11-3 and TRBJ2-3, with TRBD2 matching over 7 bases. Germline CDR1 SGHNT, CDR2 YENEEA. The CDR3 has 16 amino acids. J lost 0 bases, V lost 4 bases, and 7 bases had no gene match. The CDR3 sequence is CASSSIAGISTDTQYF. The CDR3, as DNA: TGTGCCAGCAGCTCAATAGCGGGCATTAGCACAGATACGCAGTATTTT.

The chain has TRBV5-6 and TRBJ1-6; 9 bases agree with TRBD1. There are 15 residues in the CDR3. CDR1 SGHDT and CDR2 YYEEEE come from the germline V gene. J lost 7 bases, V lost 3 bases, and 5 bases had no gene match. The CDR3 sequence is CASSWAGTGNSPLHF. As DNA, the CDR3 is TGTGCCAGCAGCTGGGCCGGGACAGGGAATTCACCCCTCCACTTT.

Only a few counts were recorded for this clone. The genes are TRBV6-5 and TRBJ1-4; D is unresolved. The CDR3 extends over 15 amino acids. Germline values: CDR1 MNHEY, CDR2 SVGAGI. Trimming removed 5 bases at V and 4 bases at J, with 14 bases between. The CDR3 protein is CASSPNSGYNEKLFF. Here the CDR3 DNA reads TGTGCCAGCAGTCCCAATTCGGGGTATAATGAAAAACTGTTTTTT.

This clone has more than one count but fewer than ten. This sequence joins TRBV11-2 and TRBJ1-1; no firm D call. The germline V gene encodes CDR1 SGHAT and CDR2 FQNNGV. The CDR3 runs to 11 residues. V shed 5 bases and J shed 10 bases, with 11 bases lying between them. In DNA form, the CDR3 reads TGTGCCAGCAGCCCAGGCCCCCGAGCTTTCTTT. Translating gives CASSPGPRAFF. Using reference TRBV11-2 and TRBJ1-1 for the parts outside the CDR3, the full variable domain is EAGVAQSPRYKIIEKRQSVAFWCNPISGHATLYWYQQILGQGPKLLIQFQNNGVVDDSQLPKDRFSAERLKGVDSTLKIQPAKLEDSAVYLCASSPGPRAFFGQGTRLTVV.

A few counts support this clone. This chain connects TRBV5-8 to TRBJ2-7; 8 bases match TRBD1. The CDR3 has 15 residues. After removal of 1 base from V and 6 bases from J, the junction contained 9 bases not matched to a gene. Per germline, CDR1 SGHTS and CDR2 YDEGEE. Written as DNA, the CDR3 is TGTGCCAGCAGCTTGACTCCTACAGGGGGACGCGAGCAGTACTTC. Amino acid sequence: CASSLTPTGGREQYF.

Only a few counts were recorded for this clone. The chain links TRBV6-1 to TRBJ1-5, with TRBD1 as a possible D gene (5 bases). V lost 11 bases, J lost 7 bases, and 18 bases lay in between. The CDR3 length is 13 residues. CDR1 and CDR2 (germline): MNHNS, SASEGT. CDR3 bases: TGTGCCGGCTCGGGGGAGGGGAGGCAGCCCCAGCATTTT. It is translated as CAGSGEGRQPQHF.

This clone has just a few counts. V usage is TRBV29-1 and J usage is TRBJ2-7; TRBD1 aligns across 9 bases. CDR1 is SQVTM, CDR2 ANQGSEA, per germline. Trimming removed 4 bases from V and 4 bases from J; junction bases left unmatched: 11. This CDR3 comprises 15 residues. This CDR3 reads CSVGGIDRGAYEQYF. CDR3 DNA: TGCAGCGTTGGGGGAATCGACAGGGGGGCTTACGAGCAGTACTTC.

This clone was observed a few times. CDR3 in DNA: TGTGCCAGCAGCTCTCCTAAAGGGACTAGCACAGATACGCAGTATTTT. Its protein is CASSSPKGTSTDTQYF. The chain combines TRBV7-8 with TRBJ2-3, with a tentative D call TRBD2 (6 bases). Germline CDR1 and CDR2: SGHVS and FQNEAQ. V gave up 4 bases and J gave up 0 bases, with 14 bases separating them. The CDR3 contains 16 residues.

CDR3 DNA: TGTGCCAGCAGCTTAATATCAACTAGCGGCGGAACAGATACGCAGTATTTT. Amino acid sequence: CASSLISTSGGTDTQYF. The chain recombines TRBV7-8 with TRBJ2-3; 8 nucleotides agree with TRBD2. The V gene end was trimmed by 2 bases and the J gene end by 3 bases; junction bases not matched to a gene: 10. The germline V gene encodes CDR1 SGHVS and CDR2 FQNEAQ. This CDR3 has 17 amino acids. The whole variable domain, remainder taken from reference TRBV7-8 and TRBJ2-3, is GAGVSQSPRYKVAKRGQDVALRCDPISGHVSLFWYQQALGQGPEFLTYFQNEAQLDKSGLPSDRFFAERPEGSVSTLKIQRTQQEDSAVYLCASSLISTSGGTDTQYFGPGTRLTVL.

This chain joins TRBV5-6 and TRBJ2-7; no firm D call. CDR3 length: 13 amino acids. The germline V gene has CDR1 SGHDT and CDR2 YYEEEE. The germline V and J ends were trimmed by 1 base and 2 bases, with 7 bases remaining between them. CDR3 amino acids: CASSLSVTYEQYF. DNA for the CDR3: TGTGCCAGCAGCTTGTCAGTCACCTACGAGCAGTACTTC.